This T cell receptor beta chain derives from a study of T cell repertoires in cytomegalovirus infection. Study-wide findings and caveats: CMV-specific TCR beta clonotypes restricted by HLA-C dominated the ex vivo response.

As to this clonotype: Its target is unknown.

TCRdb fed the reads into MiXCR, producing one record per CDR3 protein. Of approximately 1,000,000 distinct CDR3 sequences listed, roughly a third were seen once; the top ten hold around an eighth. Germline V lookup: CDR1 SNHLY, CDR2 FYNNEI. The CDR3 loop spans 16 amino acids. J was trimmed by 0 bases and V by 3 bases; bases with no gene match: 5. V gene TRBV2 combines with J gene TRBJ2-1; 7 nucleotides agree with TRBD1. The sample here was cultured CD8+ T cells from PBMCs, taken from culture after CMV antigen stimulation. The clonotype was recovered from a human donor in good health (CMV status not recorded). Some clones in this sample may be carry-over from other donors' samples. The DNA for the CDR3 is TGTGCCAGCAGTGATCCGACAGGGAGCTCCTACAATGAGCAGTTCTTC. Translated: CASSDPTGSSYNEQFF.